This is a list of T cell receptor beta chains from one sample in a study of T cell repertoires in cytomegalovirus infection. The antigens these receptors bind are not known. TCRdb itself ran the reads through MiXCR, one entry per CDR3 protein. The sample lists hundreds of thousands of distinct CDR3 sequences, almost 30% occurring once. Sequenced material: cultured PBMCs, taken from culture after CMV antigen stimulation. All receptors derive from a human donor in good health (CMV status not recorded). Some clones in this sample may be carry-over from other donors' samples. The CDR3 runs from the conserved cysteine through the conserved F or W. D genes are given only for firm matches. Only part of the rows carry a size: once, few, many, or a class if the clone is expanded.

size: -
V: TRBV6-1
D: -
J: TRBJ2-7
DNA: TGTGCCAGCAAGGACAGCTACAGCTCCTACGAGCAGTACTTC
CDR3: CASKDSYSSYEQYF

size: few
V: TRBV30
D: TRBD1
J: TRBJ1-3
DNA: TGTGCCTGGGGGACAGGACGAAACACCATATATTTT
CDR3: CAWGTGRNTIYF

size: few
V: TRBV2
D: -
J: TRBJ1-6
DNA: TGTGCCAGCAGTGACGCAAGTAATTCACCCCTCCACTTT
CDR3: CASSDASNSPLHF

size: many
V: TRBV7-8
D: -
J: TRBJ1-5
DNA: TGTGCCAGCAGCTTAAATCAGGGAGCCTATAGCAATCAGCCCCAGCATTTT
CDR3: CASSLNQGAYSNQPQHF

size: few
V: TRBV4-3
D: TRBD1
J: TRBJ1-1
DNA: TGCGCCAGCAGCTCGGGACAGGGGGCGGGTGGCACTGAAGCTTTCTTT
CDR3: CASSSGQGAGGTEAFF

size: -
V: TRBV4-2
D: -
J: TRBJ1-6
DNA: TGTGCCAGCAGCCGCGAAGAAAGGGATAGGCGTTCACCCCTCCACTTT
CDR3: CASSREERDRRSPLHF

size: -
V: TRBV7-2
D: TRBD1
J: TRBJ2-5
DNA: TGTGCCAGCAGCCAGGACAGGGGGCTCCGAGAGACCCAGTACTTC
CDR3: CASSQDRGLRETQYF

size: few
V: TRBV27
D: TRBD2
J: TRBJ2-7
DNA: TGTGCCAGCAGTACGGGACTAGCGGTTCTAGAGCAGTACTTC
CDR3: CASSTGLAVLEQYF

size: few
V: TRBV7-6
D: TRBD2
J: TRBJ2-7
DNA: TGTGCCAGCAGCTTGGGGCAGGCCGGGACTAGCTCGACCTACGAGCAGTACTTC
CDR3: CASSLGQAGTSSTYEQYF

size: -
V: TRBV5-1
D: TRBD2
J: TRBJ2-7
DNA: TGCGCCAGCAGCTTGGAAGGGAGGGGCGTCGAGCAGTACTTC
CDR3: CASSLEGRGVEQYF

size: -
V: TRBV7-6
D: -
J: TRBJ1-1
DNA: TGTGCCAGCAGCGCTTCGCGAGCCACTGAAGCTTTCTTT
CDR3: CASSASRATEAFF

size: many
V: TRBV7-6
D: -
J: TRBJ1-1
DNA: TGTGCCAGCAGCTTGAGGGGGGAAGCTTTCTTT
CDR3: CASSLRGEAFF

size: -
V: TRBV20-1
D: -
J: TRBJ1-2
DNA: TGCAGTGCGTGGACATCCTCGAGCTATGGCTACACCTTC
CDR3: CSAWTSSSYGYTF

size: few
V: TRBV4-1
D: -
J: TRBJ2-1
DNA: TGCGCCAGCAGTCAGCTCGGTAGCTCCTACAATGAGCAGTTCTTC
CDR3: CASSQLGSSYNEQFF

size: -
V: TRBV18
D: TRBD1
J: TRBJ1-1
DNA: TGTGCCAGCTCAGCAGACCAGGGGGGGAACACTGAAGCTTTCTTT
CDR3: CASSADQGGNTEAFF

size: -
V: TRBV4-1
D: TRBD2
J: TRBJ2-3
DNA: TGCGCCAGCAGCCAAGAAGGATCGTTAGAGCGGGAGGATTATAGAGATACGCAGTATTTT
CDR3: CASSQEGSLEREDYRDTQYF

size: -
V: TRBV20-1
D: TRBD1
J: TRBJ1-3
DNA: TGCAGTGCTAGAGATACCCGGGACAGCCGGGACACCATATATTTT
CDR3: CSARDTRDSRDTIYF

size: -
V: TRBV4-1
D: -
J: TRBJ1-5
DNA: TGCGCCAGCAGCCAGCCCGGAAGGGACCCCTGGCGGCCCCAGCATTTT
CDR3: CASSQPGRDPWRPQHF

size: once
V: TRBV9
D: -
J: TRBJ2-6
DNA: TGTGCCAGCAGCGCAGAGGGTGTGAACTCTGGGGCCAACGTCCTGACTTTC
CDR3: CASSAEGVNSGANVLTF

size: many
V: TRBV7-2
D: TRBD2
J: TRBJ2-1
DNA: TGTGCCAGCAGCTCTAGCGGGAGCGCTCGAAGCTCCTACAATGAGCAGTTCTTC
CDR3: CASSSSGSARSSYNEQFF

size: -
V: TRBV19
D: -
J: TRBJ2-4
DNA: TGTGCCAGTAGCCGGAACAGGGTACGGGTGACCCTAGCCAAAAACATTCAGTACTTC
CDR3: CASSRNRVRVTLAKNIQYF

size: -
V: TRBV27
D: TRBD1
J: TRBJ1-2
DNA: TGTGCCAGCAGTTTAGGGGCAGGGGGGTACTATGGCTACACCTTC
CDR3: CASSLGAGGYYGYTF

size: -
V: TRBV14
D: -
J: TRBJ1-4
DNA: TGTGCCAGCAGCCAACTACAGGGATGGAGTGAAAAACTGTTTTTT
CDR3: CASSQLQGWSEKLFF

size: few
V: TRBV28
D: TRBD2
J: TRBJ2-7
DNA: TGTGCCAGCAGTCCGTATCGGGAGGCCTACGAGCAGTACTTC
CDR3: CASSPYREAYEQYF

size: -
V: TRBV28
D: TRBD2
J: TRBJ2-1
DNA: TGTGCCGGCTCGACTAGCGGGAAAAATGAGCAGTTCTTC
CDR3: CAGSTSGKNEQFF

size: -
V: TRBV3-1
D: -
J: TRBJ1-4
DNA: TGTGCCAGCTGTACGCGGTCCAGTAATGAAAAACTGTTTTTT
CDR3: CASCTRSSNEKLFF

size: few
V: TRBV15
D: -
J: TRBJ1-2
DNA: TGTGCCACCAGCAGAGAAAAGGGGCGCGGCTATGGCTACACCTTC
CDR3: CATSREKGRGYGYTF

size: -
V: TRBV19
D: -
J: TRBJ2-1
DNA: TGTGCCAGTAGCCCCAGTAGTATATTCGGTAGCGGACACAATGAGCAGTTCTTC
CDR3: CASSPSSIFGSGHNEQFF

size: -
V: TRBV29-1
D: -
J: TRBJ2-1
DNA: TGCAGCGTTGTCCCCGGCAGCTCCTACAATGAGCAGTTCTTC
CDR3: CSVVPGSSYNEQFF